The clone carrying this T cell receptor beta chain was counted a few times. Antigen specificity is unknown. The data are from a study of T-cell reconstitution after alpha-beta-depleted transplantation in children. Findings and limits, study-wide: Hyperexpanded clones declined; after one year, newly produced T cells mostly supplied diversity. There were reportedly several hundred expanded graft clones from which alpha-beta T cells came about two months after transplant.

This CDR3 has 15 residues. Germline values: CDR1 SGHAT, CDR2 FQDESV (reference sequence). The junction had 9 bases not matched to a gene; V was cut back by 3 bases and J by 4 bases. Unique molecular identifiers were used to barcode this TCRbeta library. From the PCR reads, TCRdb called clonotypes with MiXCR, one entry per CDR3 protein. The table includes 780,000 or so distinct CDR3 sequences, 16% detected once. This chain connects TRBV11-1 to TRBJ2-7, with TRBD2 matching 7 bases. The TCR sequence derives from a male patient younger than 18 who had a stem cell transplant for acute lymphoblastic leukemia, so the T cells may come from the graft donor. The sample in question was PBMCs, mostly from graft donor cells, obtained 360 days after TCRalphabeta/CD19-depleted stem cell transplant. The CDR3 nucleotides read TGTGCCAGCAGCTTTACGCCAGCGGGACCTTACGAGCAGTACTTC. This sequence encodes CASSFTPAGPYEQYF.